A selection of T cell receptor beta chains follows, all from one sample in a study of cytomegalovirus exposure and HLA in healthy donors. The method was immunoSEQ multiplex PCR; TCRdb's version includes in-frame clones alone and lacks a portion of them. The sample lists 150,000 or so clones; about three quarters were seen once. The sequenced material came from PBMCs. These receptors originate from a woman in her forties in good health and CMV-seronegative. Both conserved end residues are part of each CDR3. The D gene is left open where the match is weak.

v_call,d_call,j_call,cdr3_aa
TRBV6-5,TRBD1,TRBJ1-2,CASTPRQGLGYTF
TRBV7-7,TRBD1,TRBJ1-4,CASSPRQGVNEKLFF
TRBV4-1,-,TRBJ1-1,CASSQEEAPNTEAFF
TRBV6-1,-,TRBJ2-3,CASSVLTDTQYF
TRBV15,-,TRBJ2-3,CATSRDGTRGRTDTQYF
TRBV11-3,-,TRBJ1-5,CAKVIQGSNQPQHF
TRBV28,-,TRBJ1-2,CASSFRTVGYTF
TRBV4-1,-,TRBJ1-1,CASSQGREAFF
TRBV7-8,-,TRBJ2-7,CASTTGFYEQYF
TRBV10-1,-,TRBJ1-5,CASSAGGTNQPQHF
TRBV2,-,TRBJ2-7,CASSEMSGRAEQYF
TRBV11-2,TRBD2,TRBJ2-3,CASSQGLAVDTQYF
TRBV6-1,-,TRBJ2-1,CASSELLDTQEFF
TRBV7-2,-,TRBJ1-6,CASSLEGGGNNSPLHF
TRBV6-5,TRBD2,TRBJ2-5,CASSFGLAGPQETQYF
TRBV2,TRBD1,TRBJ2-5,CAGRGPEETQYF
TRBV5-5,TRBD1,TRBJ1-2,CASSPTGDGYTF
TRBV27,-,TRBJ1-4,CASSDVTVGEKLFF
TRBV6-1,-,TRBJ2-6,CASKRDTGANVLTF
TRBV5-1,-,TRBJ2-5,CASSQEVQETQYF
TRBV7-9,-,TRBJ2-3,CASSLTVGAPRVGTQYF
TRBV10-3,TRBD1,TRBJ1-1,CAISEGQGEINTEAFF
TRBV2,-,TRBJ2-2,CASSGSGVGELFF
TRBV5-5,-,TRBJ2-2,CASSFGVGELFF
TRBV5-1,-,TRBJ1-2,CASSGENYGYTF
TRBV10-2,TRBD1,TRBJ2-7,CASSEPGQGYEQYF
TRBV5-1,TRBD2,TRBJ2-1,CASSPRPPQPGGSNEQFF
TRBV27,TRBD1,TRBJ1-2,CASSFGQGRYGYTF
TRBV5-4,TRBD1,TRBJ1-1,CASSLYRPGQGRPNTEAFF
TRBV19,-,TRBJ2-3,CASSISQGDTQYF
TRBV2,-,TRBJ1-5,CASSGGQGGDQPQHF
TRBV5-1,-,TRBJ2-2,CASSLQPGENTGELFF
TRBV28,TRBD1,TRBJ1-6,CASSPSDRGYSPLHF
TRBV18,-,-,CASSPQRQGNPYEQYF
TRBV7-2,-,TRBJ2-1,CASSPAGEISQQFF
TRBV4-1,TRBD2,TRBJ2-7,CASSYTPWTSGGLTSKYF
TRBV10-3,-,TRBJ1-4,CAISAEGSGEKLFF
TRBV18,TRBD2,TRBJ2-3,CASSPTSGETDTQYF
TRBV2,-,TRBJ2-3,CASKGGTLGFRTDTQYF